A single sample is the source of the 15 T cell receptor beta chains below, sequenced in a study of blood T cells in healthy people across ages. A second about 6 to 12 cycle PCR used barcoded and J-beta primers. TCRdb re-called the 5' RACE reads through MiXCR, storing one row per CDR3 protein. Of 900,000 to 950,000 distinct CDR3 sequences listed, almost 30% are singletons. The same sample was also studied in work on T cells of mothers and their children.

Sample: blood. The receptors stem from a woman aged 35 to 49 in good health.

This clonotype was detected only a few times. CDR3 loop: CASGPTGGITNYGYTF. Written as DNA, the CDR3 is TGCGCCAGCGGCCCAACGGGCGGGATAACTAACTATGGCTACACCTTC. This chain links TRBV5-1 with TRBJ1-2; no clear D gene. Trimming cost V 7 bases and J 0 bases, with 19 bases left between them. CDR3 length: 16 amino acids. Germline-derived CDR1 and CDR2 are SGHRS and YFSETQ.

J is TRBJ2-7 and V is TRBV12-3 or TRBV12-4; either TRBD1 or TRBD2 may supply D (6 bases each). The end of the DNA fits TRBJ2-5 better, so the J call may be wrong. The CDR3 runs 15 residues. This CDR3 is CASSLWGATSETQYF. CDR3 DNA: TGTGCCAGCAGCTTGTGGGGGGCGACTTCGGAGACCCAGTACTTC.

The gene calls are TRBV11-2 and TRBJ1-3; a possible D gene is TRBD1 (6 bases). Trimming stripped 5 bases from V and 2 bases from J, with 16 bases between. CDR3 length equals 16 residues. In germline, CDR1 is SGHAT, CDR2 FQNNGV. CDR3 sequence (DNA): TGTGCCAGCAGCGCGCTACAGGGAGCTGCTGGAAACACCATATATTTT. This translates into CASSALQGAAGNTIYF.

The chain carries TRBV20-1 and TRBJ1-2, with 7 bases lining up with TRBD1. Unmatched junction bases numbered 11, after V lost 0 bases and J lost 4 bases. The CDR3 contains 16 residues. Germline V gene lookup returns CDR1 DFQATT and CDR2 SNEGSKA (reference sequence). This CDR3 reads CSARDSSRTGPYGYTF. The CDR3 coding sequence is TGCAGTGCTAGAGATTCTTCCCGGACAGGCCCCTATGGCTACACCTTC.

This chain uses TRBV20-1 with TRBJ1-5; 9 bases map to TRBD1. After removal of 4 bases from V and 2 bases from J, the junction contained 15 bases not matched to a gene. The CDR3 has 18 residues. The germline V gene encodes CDR1 DFQATT and CDR2 SNEGSKA (reference sequence). In nucleotides, the CDR3 is TGCAGTGCTATCACACGGGACAGGGTCTTTACGGGCAATCAGCCCCAGCATTTT. Its translation is CSAITRDRVFTGNQPQHF.

The chain links TRBV3-1 to TRBJ2-1; 9 bases fit TRBD1. Germline CDR1 is LGHDT and CDR2 is YNNKEL (reference sequence). V was pared by 3 bases and J by 4 bases, with 10 bases of the junction left unmatched. This CDR3 is built from 17 residues. The CDR3 coding sequence is TGTGCCAGCAGCCAGAATCTTGGACAGGGGTTTTACAATGAGCAGTTCTTC. It yields the protein CASSQNLGQGFYNEQFF.

Worth noting for this clonotype: Mismatch with germline at one junction end may stem from a read error. The V and J genes are TRBV24-1 and TRBJ2-3; D possibly corresponds to TRBD2 (6 bases). There are 12 residues in the CDR3. Germline CDR1 and CDR2: KGHDR and SFDVKD. The CDR3 loop reads CATSRRGDTRYF. CDR3 bases: TGTGCCACCAGTAGGAGGGGAGATACGCGGTATTTT.

The gene calls are TRBV11-3 and TRBJ2-1; the D call may be TRBD1 or TRBD2 (6 bases each). Trimming cost V 5 bases and J 12 bases, with 14 bases left between them. The CDR3 contains 12 residues. Germline V gene sequence: CDR1 SGHNT, CDR2 YENEEA. For the CDR3, the DNA is TGTGCCAGCAGCACCCAAAGGGGGGTGCAGTTCTTC. Its protein product is CASSTQRGVQFF.

The V call is TRBV12-3 or TRBV12-4, the J call TRBJ1-4; 7 bases are a match to TRBD1. V lost 5 bases, J lost 3 bases, and 9 bases stayed unmatched. The CDR3 is 16 amino acids. Written as DNA, the CDR3 is TGTGCCAGCAGTCCATCAGACAGGGCCGCTAATGAAAAACTGTTTTTT. Encoded protein: CASSPSDRAANEKLFF.

This clonotype was detected many times. The chain uses TRBV7-2 and TRBJ2-7; weak D call: TRBD2 (6 bases). The V end lost 5 bases, the J end lost 7 bases, and 15 bases lay between the germline ends. The CDR3 is made up of 13 amino acids. Germline CDR1 and CDR2: SGHTA and FQGNSA. CDR3 loop: CASSPRRGGEQYF. The CDR3, as DNA: TGTGCCAGCAGCCCCCGGAGGGGTGGGGAGCAGTACTTC.

This clonotype was picked up a small number of times. This chain uses TRBV5-1 with TRBJ2-3; no reliable D call. Germline CDR1 SGHRS, CDR2 YFSETQ. V lost 2 bases and J lost 2, with 9 bases in between. The CDR3 covers 14 residues. For the CDR3, the DNA is TGCGCCAGCAGCTTTGAGAGACTCACAGATACGCAGTATTTT. This translates into CASSFERLTDTQYF. The variable domain in full, with the rest retrieved from reference TRBV5-1 and TRBJ2-3, is KAGVTQTPRYLIKTRGQQVTLSCSPISGHRSVSWYQQTPGQGLQFLFEYFSETQRNKGNFPGRFSGRQFSNSRSEMNVSTLELGDSALYLCASSFERLTDTQYFGPGTRLTVL.

This clonotype has only a few counts. The chain combines TRBV2 with TRBJ2-4; D is perhaps TRBD2 (7 bases). The CDR3 contains 14 residues. V lost 7 bases, J lost 8 bases, and 18 bases lay in between. Per the germline V gene, CDR1 is SNHLY and CDR2 is FYNNEI. The chain's CDR3 is CASTAGARGDIQYF. In DNA, the CDR3 is TGTGCCAGCACCGCGGGGGCGAGGGGGGACATTCAGTACTTC.

Comments on this clonotype: A much larger clone lies a single base off, so this may be a read error. In DNA form, the CDR3 reads TGTGCCATCAGTGGAGGAAACACCAGATATTTT. It translates to CAISGGNTRYF. The gene calls are TRBV10-3 and TRBJ1-3; D not certain. Germline V gene lookup returns CDR1 ENHRY and CDR2 SYGVKD. There are 11 residues in the CDR3.

The chain combines TRBV7-9 with TRBJ1-1; tentative D call: TRBD1 (5 bases). V lost 3 bases and J lost 1, with 9 bases in between. CDR3 size: 14 residues. Germline CDR1 SEHNR, CDR2 FQNEAQ (reference sequence). The CDR3 protein is CASSLAGKNTEAFF. The CDR3 nucleotides read TGTGCCAGCAGCTTGGCAGGGAAGAACACTGAAGCTTTCTTT.

Comment on this clonotype: An end of the junction differs from the germline gene, which may be a read error. The V and J genes are TRBV9 and TRBJ2-1; TRBD1 might be the D (5 bases). In germline, CDR1 is SGDLS, CDR2 YYNGEE. CDR3 size: 14 residues. This chain's CDR3 is CASSVGQHDNVQFF. The CDR3 DNA is TGTGCCAGCAGCGTAGGACAGCATGATAATGTGCAGTTCTTC.